Listed below are T cell receptor beta chains from one sample, sequenced in a study of PD-L1 blockade in urothelial cancer. Method: immunoSEQ multiplex PCR; TCRdb's copy keeps in-frame clones and lacks some. The sample comprises tens of thousands of clones, around four fifths of which are singletons, and around 1.6% rests with the top ten. The input for sequencing was PBMCs, taken around atezolizumab (anti-PD-L1) treatment. All receptors come from a man between 65 and 85 years old with urothelial cancer. Each CDR3 is given with its conserved first and last residue. Each record gives: J gene, V gene, clone size, D gene, CDR3 length, CDR3 protein, CDR3 DNA. The D gene is left open where the match is weak. Size is omitted from some rows. Given values are once, few, many or a class for expanded clones.

TRBJ1-1	TRBV16	-	TRBD1	12	CASSRQGAGAFF	TGTGCCAGCAGCCGACAGGGGGCTGGAGCTTTCTTT
TRBJ1-4	TRBV11-2	few	TRBD1	17	CASSLDLWGTGTEKLFF	TGTGCCAGCAGCTTAGATCTTTGGGGGACAGGTACTGAAAAACTGTTTTTT
TRBJ2-7	TRBV6-5	-	TRBD1	15	CASGEAGTGSYEQYF	TGTGCCAGCGGAGAGGCCGGGACAGGGTCGTACGAGCAGTACTTC
TRBJ2-7	TRBV27	-	TRBD2	13	CASTTSGSYEQYF	TGTGCCAGCACCACTAGCGGCTCCTACGAGCAGTACTTC
TRBJ2-5	TRBV11-3	once	TRBD2	15	CASSPGTSLEETQYF	TGTGCCAGCAGCCCCGGGACTAGCCTAGAAGAGACCCAGTACTTC
TRBJ2-7	TRBV27	-	-	13	CATHARGSYEQYF	TGTGCCACCCATGCGCGGGGCTCCTACGAGCAGTACTTC
TRBJ1-1	TRBV29-1	-	TRBD1	13	CSVEKGARTEAFF	TGCAGCGTTGAGAAGGGGGCGCGCACTGAAGCTTTCTTT
TRBJ2-1	TRBV28	once	TRBD2	15	CASSSTSGSYNEQFF	TGTGCCAGCAGTTCTACTAGCGGGAGTTATAATGAGCAGTTCTTC
TRBJ1-5	TRBV4-1	-	-	15	CASSQPGHSNQPQHF	TGCGCCAGCAGCCAGCCCGGTCATAGCAATCAGCCCCAGCATTTT
TRBJ1-4	TRBV5-4	-	-	14	CASSDIATNEKLFF	TGTGCCAGCTCGGACATTGCAACTAATGAAAAACTGTTTTTT
TRBJ1-2	TRBV19	-	-	15	CASSRAGAANYGYTF	TGTGCCAGTAGTAGGGCTGGGGCGGCTAACTATGGCTACACCTTC
TRBJ2-4	TRBV6-1	-	-	12	CASSSSFVRAYF	TGTGCCAGCAGTTCCAGCTTTGTGCGGGCGTACTTC
TRBJ1-2	TRBV28	-	-	15	CASSLTGSLGGGYTF	TGTGCCAGCAGTTTAACGGGCAGTCTCGGAGGTGGCTACACCTTC
TRBJ1-1	TRBV29-1	-	TRBD1	15	CSVEGASQGVSEAFF	TGCAGCGTTGAAGGGGCATCACAGGGGGTGTCTGAAGCTTTCTTT
TRBJ1-2	TRBV9	-	-	15	CASSVVAGVRYGYTF	TGTGCCAGCAGCGTAGTGGCAGGGGTACGCTATGGCTACACCTTC
TRBJ1-2	TRBV7-9	-	-	15	CASSLDGGNNYGYTF	TGTGCCAGCAGCTTAGACGGAGGTAATAACTATGGCTACACCTTC
TRBJ2-5	TRBV4-3	-	TRBD2	16	CASSPSGTSIGETQYF	TGCGCCAGCAGCCCGTCCGGGACTAGTATCGGGGAGACCCAGTACTTC
TRBJ1-1	TRBV14	-	TRBD1	13	CASSQVHRGKAFF	TGTGCCAGCAGCCAGGTACACAGGGGTAAAGCTTTCTTT
TRBJ2-5	TRBV28	-	TRBD2	18	CASSYTIGLAEIQETQYF	TGTGCCAGCAGTTACACGATTGGTCTAGCGGAAATACAAGAGACCCAGTACTTC
TRBJ2-3	TRBV2	-	TRBD1	15	CASSRVGGGTDTQYF	TGTGCCAGCAGTAGGGTAGGGGGCGGCACAGATACGCAGTATTTT
TRBJ1-2	TRBV5-4	-	TRBD1	14	CASITTGGDYGYTF	TGTGCCAGCATCACGACAGGGGGCGACTATGGCTACACCTTC
TRBJ2-1	TRBV4-1	few	-	12	CASSQDLGRQFF	TGCGCCAGCAGCCAAGATCTGGGGAGACAGTTCTTC
TRBJ2-2	TRBV5-8	-	-	14	CASSLSGVTGELFF	TGTGCCAGCAGCTTGTCAGGGGTAACCGGGGAGCTGTTTTTT
TRBJ2-7	TRBV25-1	-	-	12	CASSAELYEQYF	TGTGCCAGCAGTGCCGAGCTTTACGAGCAGTACTTC
TRBJ2-1	TRBV9	once	TRBD2	19	CASSGGTGTSGLTYNEQFF	TGTGCCAGCAGCGGGGGGACCGGGACTAGCGGACTTACCTACAATGAGCAGTTCTTC
TRBJ2-2	TRBV27	once	-	18	CASGPTSKSGGNTGELFF	TGTGCCAGCGGCCCCACCTCTAAAAGCGGAGGGAACACCGGGGAGCTGTTTTTT
TRBJ1-4	TRBV5-1	-	-	14	CASSPGQPNEKLFF	TGCGCCAGCAGCCCAGGACAGCCTAATGAAAAACTGTTTTTT
TRBJ2-1	TRBV9	-	-	15	CASSVGGASYNEQFF	TGTGCCAGCAGCGTCGGCGGAGCCTCCTACAATGAGCAGTTCTTC
TRBJ1-5	TRBV27	few	TRBD1	14	CASKPGQGHQPQHF	TGTGCCAGCAAACCGGGACAGGGGCATCAGCCCCAGCATTTT
TRBJ2-1	TRBV5-1	-	TRBD2	16	CASSLATSGGFNEQFF	TGCGCCAGCAGCTTGGCCACTAGCGGGGGGTTCAATGAGCAGTTCTTC
TRBJ2-3	TRBV7-2	-	TRBD1	16	CASSLAGTGRTDTQYF	TGTGCCAGCAGCTTAGCTGGGACAGGACGAACAGATACGCAGTATTTT
TRBJ1-2	TRBV5-6	-	TRBD1	14	CASSLPGTGEGYTF	TGTGCCAGCAGCTTGCCCGGGACAGGGGAAGGCTACACCTTC
TRBJ1-1	TRBV7-9	few	-	15	CASSLLQGTNTEAFF	TGTGCCAGCAGCTTACTTCAGGGGACGAACACTGAAGCTTTCTTT
TRBJ2-7	TRBV7-8	medium-sized	TRBD2	13	CASTSGSTYEQYF	TGTGCCAGCACTAGCGGGAGTACCTACGAGCAGTACTTC
TRBJ2-7	TRBV11-2	-	-	14	CASSLADISYEQYF	TGTGCCAGCAGCTTAGCAGATATCTCCTACGAGCAGTACTTC
TRBJ2-1	TRBV7-9	once	-	16	CASSLGDSTLEGEQFF	TGTGCCAGCAGCTTAGGCGACTCAACTTTGGAAGGTGAGCAGTTCTTC
TRBJ1-2	TRBV9	-	-	16	CASSASGQTLNYGYTF	TGTGCCAGCAGCGCATCCGGACAGACTCTTAACTATGGCTACACCTTC
TRBJ2-7	TRBV4-2	-	-	16	CASSHSRGTFSYEQYF	TGTGCCAGCAGCCATTCTCGGGGGACGTTCTCCTACGAGCAGTACTTC
TRBJ1-2	TRBV19	once	-	13	CASSPNRAQGYTF	TGTGCCAGTAGTCCGAACAGGGCGCAGGGCTACACCTTC
TRBJ1-1	TRBV28	-	-	13	CASSWQAPAEAFF	TGTGCCAGCAGTTGGCAGGCCCCCGCCGAAGCTTTCTTT
TRBJ2-7	TRBV28	-	-	17	CASSLSLTVYGSYEQYF	TGTGCCAGCAGTTTATCCCTGACAGTTTACGGCTCCTACGAGCAGTACTTC
TRBJ2-3	TRBV6-1	-	-	16	CASSEVYRDSGDTQYF	TGTGCCAGCAGTGAAGTATACCGGGACTCGGGGGATACGCAGTATTTT
TRBJ2-5	TRBV29-1	-	TRBD2	14	CSVAAGGPRETQYF	TGCAGCGTGGCCGCGGGAGGGCCGAGGGAGACCCAGTACTTC
TRBJ1-1	TRBV5-1	once	-	15	CASSSGGRSNTEAFF	TGCGCCAGCAGCTCGGGGGGTAGGTCGAACACTGAAGCTTTCTTT
TRBJ1-2	TRBV18	-	TRBD1	13	CASSPGTGNGYTF	TGTGCCAGCTCACCGGGGACAGGGAATGGCTACACCTTC
TRBJ2-3	TRBV27	-	TRBD1	16	CASSPSDRGVTDTQYF	TGTGCCAGCAGTCCGTCGGACAGGGGAGTTACAGATACGCAGTATTTT
TRBJ1-1	TRBV28	-	-	13	CASSFPGDTEAFF	TGTGCCAGCAGTTTTCCTGGAGACACTGAAGCTTTCTTT
TRBJ2-3	TRBV5-1	-	-	14	CASSLDVTESPQYF	TGCGCCAGCAGCTTGGACGTAACAGAGTCCCCGCAGTATTTT
TRBJ1-2	TRBV19	-	TRBD1	16	CASSMMTPRQGYGYTF	TGTGCCAGTAGTATGATGACACCACGACAGGGCTATGGCTACACCTTC